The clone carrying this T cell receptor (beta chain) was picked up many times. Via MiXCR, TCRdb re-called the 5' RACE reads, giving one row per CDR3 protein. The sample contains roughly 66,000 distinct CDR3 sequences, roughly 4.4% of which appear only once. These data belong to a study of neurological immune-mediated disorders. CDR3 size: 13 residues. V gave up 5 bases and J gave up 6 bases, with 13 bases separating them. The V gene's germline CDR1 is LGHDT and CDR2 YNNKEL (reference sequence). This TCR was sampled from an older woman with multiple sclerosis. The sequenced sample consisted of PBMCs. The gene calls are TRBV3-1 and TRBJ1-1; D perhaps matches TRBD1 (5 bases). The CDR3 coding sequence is TGTGCCAGCAGCACTCAATCGGGGCCTGAAGCTTTCTTT. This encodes CASSTQSGPEAFF.